Sequencing of this T cell receptor beta chain was carried out in a study of blood T cells in healthy people across ages. Together with a sample-barcoded 5' primer, a J-beta primer mix was included in a second PCR lasting about 7 to 12 cycles. TCRdb recomputed calls from the 5' RACE reads with MiXCR, one row per CDR3 protein. The table includes 700,000 to 1,000,000 distinct CDR3 sequences, around 45% detected once. The CDR3 spans 11 residues. Germline CDR1 reads MDHEN; CDR2 reads SYDVKM. V lost 1 base and J lost 9, with 4 bases in between. What was sequenced was blood. The chain couples TRBV28 to TRBJ2-4; D is uncertain. This TCR came from a man aged 60-69 years in good health. CDR3 sequence (DNA): TGTGCCAGCAGTTTATCCGGCATTCAGTACTTC. This gives the protein CASSLSGIQYF.